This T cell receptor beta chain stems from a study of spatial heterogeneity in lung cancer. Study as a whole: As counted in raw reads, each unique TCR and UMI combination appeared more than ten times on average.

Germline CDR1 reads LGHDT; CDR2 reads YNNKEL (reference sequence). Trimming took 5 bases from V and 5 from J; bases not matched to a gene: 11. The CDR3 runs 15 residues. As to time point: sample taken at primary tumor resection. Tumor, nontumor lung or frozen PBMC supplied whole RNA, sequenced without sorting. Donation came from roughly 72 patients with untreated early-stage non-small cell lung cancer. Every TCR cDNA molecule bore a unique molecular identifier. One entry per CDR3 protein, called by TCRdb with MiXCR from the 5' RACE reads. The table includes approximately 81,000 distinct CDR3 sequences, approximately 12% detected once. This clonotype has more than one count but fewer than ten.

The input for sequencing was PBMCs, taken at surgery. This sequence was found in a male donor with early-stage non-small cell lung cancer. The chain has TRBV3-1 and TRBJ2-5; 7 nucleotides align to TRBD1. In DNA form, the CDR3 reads TGTGCCAGCAGCGGGGGACAGACAGCCGGGGAGACCCAGTACTTC. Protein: CASSGGQTAGETQYF.